This T cell receptor beta chain originates from a study of shared clonotypes between healthy human individuals. Study results and limitations: Naive subsets typically showed greater estimated richness than memory subsets.

With regard to this clone: Its target is not known.

Investigators divided CD4+ cells into CD45RA+ naive and CD45RA-negative memory subsets. The data were produced by immunoSEQ multiplex PCR, yet TCRdb's version contains in-frame clones alone and is incomplete. The sample consists of roughly 1,600,000 clones, just under 99% of them appearing once. The source is a man younger than 45 in good health. The sequenced sample consisted of naive CD4+ T cells sorted from blood. Indicated subset: CD45RA+ positively selected.

CDR3 loop: CASSYPGLPKPDTQYF. The CDR3 DNA is TGTGCCAGCAGCTATCCGGGACTCCCTAAACCAGATACGCAGTATTTT. This chain connects TRBV7-9 to TRBJ2-3; possibly TRBD2 for D (6 bases). Germline lookup yields CDR1 SEHNR and CDR2 FQNEAQ (reference sequence). The CDR3 is 16 amino acids. V gave up 4 bases and J gave up 4 bases, with 18 bases separating them.